The 16 T cell receptor beta chains listed next were all sequenced from one sample in a study of blood T cell repertoires in COVID-19. TCRdb keeps only in-frame clones here, not all; method: immunoSEQ multiplex PCR. The data show fewer than 350,000 clones, 88% seen once. What was sequenced was PBMCs or T cells enriched from blood (not recorded which). The receptor source for this set is a woman in her thirties who had recovered from COVID-19.

The chain employs TRBV28 and TRBJ2-7; 8 nucleotides line up with TRBD2. J gave up 4 bases and V 7 bases, and 18 bases lay outside the gene matches. The CDR3 loop spans 17 amino acids. Looked up from germline, CDR1 is MDHEN and CDR2 is SYDVKM. The CDR3 region has the DNA TGTGCCAGCATCCCGGGCCGGGGGGGTGTACTATTTTACGAGCAGTACTTC. It encodes CASIPGRGGVLFYEQYF.

The V call is TRBV11-2, the J call TRBJ1-2, with TRBD1 matching over 7 bases. The germline V gene encodes CDR1 SGHAT and CDR2 FQNNGV. The CDR3 totals 17 residues. Trimming removed 5 bases from V and 8 bases from J; junction bases left unmatched: 20. In DNA form, the CDR3 reads TGTGCCAGCAGCAGTAATCCGGGACAGATCCTTGTGCGCGGCTACACCTTC. This gives the protein CASSSNPGQILVRGYTF.

This chain links TRBV19 with TRBJ1-5; TRBD1 matches 8 bases. This CDR3 contains 16 residues. V was clipped by 11 bases and J by 4 bases; unmatched bases: 16. Germline V lookup: CDR1 LNHDA, CDR2 SQIVND (reference sequence). CDR3 sequence (DNA): TGTGCCTCGACTTTAGGGTCCAGGGGGCGAAATCAGCCCCAGCATTTT. Protein product: CASTLGSRGRNQPQHF. Together with reference TRBV19 and TRBJ1-5, the CDR3 gives the full variable domain: DGGITQSPKYLFRKEGQNVTLSCEQNLNHDAMYWYRQDPGQGLRLIYYSQIVNDFQKGDIAEGYSVSREKKESFPLTVTSAQKNPTAFYLCASTLGSRGRNQPQHFGDGTRLSIL.

This clone was picked up one time. The chain employs TRBV5-5 and TRBJ1-3; a possible D gene is TRBD1 (6 bases). Germline CDR1 is SGHKS and CDR2 is YYEKEE (reference sequence). This CDR3 has 15 amino acids. V was cut by 0 bases and J by 2 bases, with 9 bases left in between. CDR3 nucleotides: TGTGCCAGCAGCTTGGTGTCAGGGGCTGGAAACACCATATATTTT. Amino acid sequence: CASSLVSGAGNTIYF.

The chain is built from TRBV14 and TRBJ1-4; TRBD1 matches 7 bases. The CDR3 extends over 16 amino acids. V was clipped by 4 bases and J by 5 bases; unmatched bases: 10. Germline V gene data show CDR1 as SGHDN and CDR2 as FVKESK. DNA of the CDR3: TGTGCCAGCAGCCGAAGGCACGGGACAGCGAATGAAAAACTGTTTTTT. Translated: CASSRRHGTANEKLFF. The full variable domain, completed using reference TRBV14 and TRBJ1-4, is EAGVTQFPSHSVIEKGQTVTLRCDPISGHDNLYWYRRVMGKEIKFLLHFVKESKQDESGMPNNRFLAERTGGTYSTLKVQPAELEDSGVYFCASSRRHGTANEKLFFGSGTQLSVL.

This chain uses TRBV12-3 or TRBV12-4 with TRBJ1-1, with TRBD1 matching over 7 bases. The CDR3 runs to 13 residues. Germline trimming cut 3 bases from V and 7 bases from J; bases unmatched to any gene: 5. The CDR3 protein is CASSFLRDSEAFF. DNA for the CDR3: TGTGCCAGCAGTTTCCTCCGGGACAGTGAAGCTTTCTTT.

In this sample, this clone turned up a few times. The chain employs TRBV5-6 and TRBJ1-2; 9 bases match TRBD1. Trimming took 4 bases from V and 10 from J; bases not matched to a gene: 11. Germline V CDR1 and CDR2: SGHDT, YYEEEE. This CDR3 region has 14 residues. The CDR3 region is CASSPATGGLVYTF. CDR3 in DNA: TGTGCCAGCAGCCCGGCGACAGGGGGGCTTGTCTACACCTTC.

CDR3 nucleotides: TGTGCCTGGAATCTGGGGCAGGGTGGTGAAAAACTGTTTTTT. This gives the protein CAWNLGQGGEKLFF. The chain recombines TRBV30 with TRBJ1-4; D perhaps matches TRBD1 (5 bases). The germline V and J ends were trimmed by 4 bases and 7 bases, with 16 bases remaining between them. Germline V gives CDR1 GTSNPN, CDR2 SVGIG (reference sequence). CDR3 length: 14 residues. Full variable domain (outside the CDR3, taken from reference TRBV30 and TRBJ1-4): SQTIHQWPATLVQPVGSPLSLECTVEGTSNPNLYWYRQAAGRGLQLLFYSVGIGQISSEVPQNLSASRPQDRQFILSSKKLLLSDSGFYLCAWNLGQGGEKLFFGSGTQLSVL.

This clone was seen only once. The chain recombines TRBV6-5 with TRBJ2-1; D is ambiguous. The CDR3 totals 15 residues. V dropped 1 base and J dropped 0 bases, with 7 bases sitting between them. Germline assignment: CDR1 MNHEY and CDR2 SVGAGI. In DNA, the CDR3 is TGTGCCAGCAGTTACTTGCGGAGCTCCTACAATGAGCAGTTCTTC. Its translation is CASSYLRSSYNEQFF.

This rearrangement joins TRBV7-3 to TRBJ2-1, with 10 bases that match TRBD2. Germline trimming cut 1 base from V and 9 bases from J; bases unmatched to any gene: 12. Germline CDR1 SGHTA, CDR2 FQGTGA. The CDR3 consists of 17 residues. The CDR3 region has the DNA TGTGCCAGCAGCTTAATCCCACCCCTAGCGGGAGATGGTGAGCAGTTCTTC. Its protein is CASSLIPPLAGDGEQFF.

V usage is TRBV5-1 and J usage is TRBJ2-5; 9 bases are a match to TRBD2. This CDR3 has 16 residues. The germline CDR1 and CDR2 sequences are SGHRS and YFSETQ. V was pared by 0 bases and J by 5 bases, with 8 bases of the junction left unmatched. CDR3 in amino acids: CASSLGGRGGKETQYF. CDR3 DNA: TGCGCCAGCAGCTTGGGGGGGCGGGGGGGCAAGGAGACCCAGTACTTC.

The chain links TRBV10-3 to TRBJ2-1; D is ambiguous. The CDR3 totals 16 residues. Germline lookup yields CDR1 ENHRY and CDR2 SYGVKD. V was pared by 4 bases and J by 0 bases, with 13 bases between. As DNA, the CDR3 is TGTGCCATCAGTGGATTTATTACAATCTCCTACAATGAGCAGTTCTTC. Protein: CAISGFITISYNEQFF.

The chain has TRBV18 and TRBJ2-5; weak D call: TRBD2 (5 bases). The germline V gene encodes CDR1 KGHSH and CDR2 LQKENI. V dropped 6 bases and J dropped 1 base, with 12 bases sitting between them. The CDR3 totals 14 residues. The CDR3 sequence: CASSPLRGQETQYF. CDR3 sequence (DNA): TGTGCCAGCTCCCCCCTACGGGGCCAAGAGACCCAGTACTTC.

The chain carries TRBV2 and TRBJ1-6; no definite D call. This CDR3 has 14 residues. The germline gives CDR1 SNHLY, CDR2 FYNNEI. V was shortened by 7 bases and J by 14 bases, with 21 bases between the two germline ends. The CDR3 DNA reads as TGTGCCAGCAATATACAGACCGTCCCTTTGGCCCTCCACTTT. Translated: CASNIQTVPLALHF.

The rearrangement joins TRBV6-5 to TRBJ1-2; tentative D call: TRBD1 (5 bases). V was trimmed by 2 bases and J by 4 bases, leaving 14 bases between them. Looked up from germline, CDR1 is MNHEY and CDR2 is SVGAGI. This CDR3 is 15 amino acids long. The CDR3 coding sequence is TGTGCCAGCAGTTACAGGGGCGCGGGGGTCTATGGCTACACCTTC. Protein: CASSYRGAGVYGYTF.

The chain links TRBV5-1 to TRBJ2-7, with 10 bases identical to TRBD2. Germline CDR1 reads SGHRS; CDR2 reads YFSETQ. The CDR3 is 16 residues long. J gave up 7 bases and V 1 base, and 11 bases lay outside the gene matches. CDR3 protein: CASSLTSGVTLREQYF. The CDR3 DNA reads TGCGCCAGCAGCTTGACTAGCGGGGTGACGTTGAGGGAGCAGTACTTC. The variable domain in full, completed from reference TRBV5-1 and TRBJ2-7, reads KAGVTQTPRYLIKTRGQQVTLSCSPISGHRSVSWYQQTPGQGLQFLFEYFSETQRNKGNFPGRFSGRQFSNSRSEMNVSTLELGDSALYLCASSLTSGVTLREQYFGPGTRLTVT.